The clone carrying this TCR beta chain was seen just once. Its antigen is not known. The CDR3 has 13 amino acids. Germline lookup yields CDR1 SEHNR and CDR2 FQNEAQ (reference sequence). V was pared by 5 bases and J by 6 bases, with 12 bases between. The data belong to a study of blood T cells in healthy people across ages. Study findings and constraints: Across samples, TCR beta diversity tracked strongly with naive T cell percentage.

The donors, aged roughly 6 to 100, were healthy Caucasians from Russia. Each sample gave at least 7 million isolated PBMCs. A J-beta primer mix and a sample-barcoded 5' primer were used in a second PCR of roughly 6 to 11 cycles. Unique molecular identifiers of 12 random nucleotides labeled each cDNA. TCRdb fed the 5' RACE reads into MiXCR, producing one record per CDR3 protein. The table has roughly 1.5 million distinct CDR3 sequences, about 42% seen once; the top ten hold around 4%. The sample was blood. The receptor was derived from a woman younger than 35 in good health. The gene calls are TRBV7-9 and TRBJ2-3; the D is unclear. CDR3 loop: CASSNTAHDTQYF. DNA for the CDR3: TGTGCCAGCAGCAACACAGCTCACGATACGCAGTATTTT.